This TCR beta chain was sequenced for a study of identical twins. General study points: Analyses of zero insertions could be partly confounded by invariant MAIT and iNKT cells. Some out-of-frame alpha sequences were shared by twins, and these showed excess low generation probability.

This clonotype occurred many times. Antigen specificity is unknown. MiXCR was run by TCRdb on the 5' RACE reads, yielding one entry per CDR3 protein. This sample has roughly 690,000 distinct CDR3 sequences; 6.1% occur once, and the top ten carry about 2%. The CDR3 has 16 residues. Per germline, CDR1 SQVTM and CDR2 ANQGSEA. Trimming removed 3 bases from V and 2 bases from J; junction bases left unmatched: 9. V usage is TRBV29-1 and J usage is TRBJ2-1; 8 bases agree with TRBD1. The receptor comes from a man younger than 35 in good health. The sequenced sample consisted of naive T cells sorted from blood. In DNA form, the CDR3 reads TGCAGCGTTGAGGACAGGACAGGGCAAACCTACAATGAGCAGTTCTTC. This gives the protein CSVEDRTGQTYNEQFF.